This TCR beta chain comes out of a study of blood T cell repertoires in COVID-19. Study-wide background: Samples of COVID-19 (acute and convalescent) were obtained from the United States, Italy and Spain. The cDNA or gDNA used as material had been derived from T cells, B-cell-depleted T cells, or PBMCs.

The germline V gene has CDR1 MDHEN and CDR2 SYDVKM. Trimming took 6 bases from V and 3 from J; bases not matched to a gene: 11. The CDR3 has 16 amino acids. TCRdb keeps only in-frame clones here, not all; method: immunoSEQ multiplex PCR. The data show about 270,000 clones, roughly 84% seen once. The J gene is TRBJ2-7, the V gene TRBV28; TRBD1 matches 10 bases. The clonotype originates from a woman younger than 35 with acute or convalescent COVID-19. The sequenced sample consisted of peripheral blood. The CDR3 DNA reads TGTGCCAGCAGGGGGACAGGGGTTCCCGAGGTCTACGAGCAGTACTTC. This sequence encodes CASRGTGVPEVYEQYF.